The source of this TCR beta chain is a study of T cell changes during pregnancy in multiple sclerosis. The V gene end was trimmed by 2 bases and the J gene end by 5 bases; junction bases not matched to a gene: 7. Germline V gene lookup returns CDR1 SGHAT and CDR2 FQNNGV. This CDR3 is built from 16 residues. The method was immunoSEQ multiplex PCR; TCRdb's version includes in-frame clones alone and lacks a portion of them. The profile covers under 95,000 clones, with about nine tenths appearing a single time and approximately 0.41% taken by the ten largest. The receptor was derived from a female donor with multiple sclerosis, enrolled in a pregnancy study. The genes are TRBV11-2 and TRBJ2-2; 8 bases are a match to TRBD1. Sequencing was performed on CD4+ T cells from peripheral blood mononuclear cells, taken before pregnancy. CDR3 in amino acids: CASSLPFRGPTGELFF. CDR3 in DNA: TGTGCCAGCAGCTTACCCTTCAGGGGGCCGACCGGGGAGCTGTTTTTT.